The 22 T cell receptor beta chains below come from one sample, sequenced in a study of T cells in localized non-small cell lung cancer. TCRdb's table, derived via immunoSEQ multiplex PCR, lists solely in-frame clones and lacks some. Seen here are around 31,000 clones, roughly 87% observed once, and the top ten hold about a tenth. The sequences come from peripheral blood, collected before any cancer treatment. The receptors originated from a woman aged 40 to 75 with stage I lung adenocarcinoma.

This chain uses TRBV6-5 with TRBJ2-3, with 7 nucleotides matching TRBD2. The germline V gene has CDR1 MNHEY and CDR2 SVGAGI. This CDR3 spans 14 amino acids. After removal of 5 bases from V and 2 bases from J, the junction contained 4 bases not matched to a gene. The CDR3 nucleotides read TGTGCCAGCAGTCCAAGCGGGAACACAGATACGCAGTATTTT. It encodes CASSPSGNTDTQYF.

The J gene is TRBJ2-1, the V gene TRBV9, with D unresolved. CDR3 length: 14 residues. V was trimmed by 4 bases and J by 5 bases, leaving 13 bases between them. In germline, CDR1 is SGDLS, CDR2 YYNGEE. The DNA of the CDR3 is TGTGCCAGCAGCCCCCGGGCAGAACACAATGAGCAGTTCTTC. Translated: CASSPRAEHNEQFF.

This rearrangement joins TRBV7-9 to TRBJ2-7, with 13 bases identical to TRBD2. The CDR3 is 14 amino acids. Germline V gene data show CDR1 as SEHNR and CDR2 as FQNEAQ (reference sequence). The V gene end was trimmed by 5 bases and the J gene end by 6 bases; junction bases not matched to a gene: 4. Here the CDR3 reads CASSATSGRLEQYF. In DNA form, the CDR3 reads TGTGCCAGCAGCGCGACTAGCGGGAGGCTCGAGCAGTACTTC.

The gene calls are TRBV6-1 and TRBJ1-4; no firm D call. Trimming took off 6 bases at V and 5 bases at J, with 16 bases between the two ends. Germline V gene lookup returns CDR1 MNHNS and CDR2 SASEGT. CDR3 length equals 15 residues. The chain's CDR3 is CASSADGLRNEKLFF. The CDR3 DNA sequence: TGTGCCAGCAGCGCGGACGGACTCAGGAATGAAAAACTGTTTTTT.

V is TRBV10-3 and J is TRBJ2-3; D might be TRBD1 or TRBD2, each matching 6 bases. Germline values: CDR1 ENHRY, CDR2 SYGVKD. Trimming took 6 bases from V and 5 from J, leaving 18 bases between them. CDR3 length: 15 amino acids. CDR3 sequence reads: CAISSAGGPGDTQYF. DNA of the CDR3: TGTGCCATCAGCTCCGCCGGGGGCCCGGGAGATACGCAGTATTTT.

The CDR3 DNA follows: TGTGCCAGCAGTCGCGGACAGGGGGCTAACTATGGCTACACCTTC. As protein: CASSRGQGANYGYTF. The V and J genes are TRBV4-2 and TRBJ1-2; 10 nucleotides line up with TRBD1. V shed 6 bases, J shed 0 bases, and the junction held 4 bases outside the gene matches. The CDR3 has 15 amino acids. Germline V gene lookup returns CDR1 LGHNA and CDR2 YNFKEQ.

This clone was observed a handful of times. The rearrangement joins TRBV7-9 to TRBJ2-7; 9 bases line up with TRBD1. CDR3 length: 13 amino acids. The V and J ends lost 5 bases and 4 bases, in that order; junction bases with no gene match: 3. Germline V gene lookup returns CDR1 SEHNR and CDR2 FQNEAQ (reference sequence). In DNA, the CDR3 is TGTGCCAGCAGCCCAGGACAGGGGTACGAGCAGTACTTC. Protein: CASSPGQGYEQYF.

The table lists this clone with a count of one. The V call is TRBV6-6, the J call TRBJ1-4; D is perhaps TRBD1 (5 bases). The CDR3 extends over 13 amino acids. Trimming left V 6 bases short and J 11 bases short, with 16 bases between. Per germline, CDR1 MNHNY and CDR2 SVGAGI (reference sequence). As DNA, the CDR3 is TGTGCCAGCAGCTTGGGGCCGGAAGCGAAACTGTTTTTT. This gives the protein CASSLGPEAKLFF.

The chain is built from TRBV27 and TRBJ1-5, with D possibly TRBD1 on 6 matching bases. Trimming took off 0 bases at V and 6 bases at J, with 9 bases between the two ends. The CDR3 length is 14 residues. Germline lookup yields CDR1 MNHEY and CDR2 SMNVEV (reference sequence). CDR3 sequence reads: CASSLSGRGQPQHF. CDR3 bases: TGTGCCAGCAGTTTATCAGGCAGGGGTCAGCCCCAGCATTTT.

The V gene is TRBV7-8, the J gene TRBJ1-4; a possible D gene is TRBD1 (5 bases). The CDR3 is made up of 16 amino acids. The V end was cut by 5 bases, the J end by 3 bases, with 16 bases between. Per the germline V gene, CDR1 is SGHVS and CDR2 is FQNEAQ. This CDR3 is CASSTTGTEANEKLFF. The CDR3 DNA reads as TGTGCCAGCAGCACGACCGGGACCGAAGCTAATGAAAAACTGTTTTTT.

This chain connects TRBV14 to TRBJ2-7, with TRBD1 as a possible D gene (6 bases). The germline CDR1 and CDR2 sequences are SGHDN and FVKESK. Trimming shortened V by 4 bases and J by 4 bases, and 8 bases separated the two germline ends. CDR3 length equals 12 residues. The DNA of the CDR3 is TGTGCCAGCAGCCTTACAGGGTACGAGCAGTACTTC. Translation gives CASSLTGYEQYF.

The chain carries TRBV27 and TRBJ1-4, with D unclear. Germline V lookup: CDR1 MNHEY, CDR2 SMNVEV (reference sequence). The CDR3 spans 12 residues. The ends were cut back, 2 bases at V and 8 bases at J, with 6 bases in the middle. CDR3 bases: TGTGCCAGCAGTTTAAACGGGGAAAAACTGTTTTTT. Encoded protein: CASSLNGEKLFF.

The chain combines TRBV10-3 with TRBJ2-5; perhaps D is TRBD1 or TRBD2 (6 bases each). The J call may be in error: the DNA end matches TRBJ2-7 better. CDR3 length equals 13 residues. CDR1 ENHRY and CDR2 SYGVKD come from the germline V gene. For the CDR3, the DNA is TGTGCCATCAGTGATGAGGGGGGCAACGAGCAGTACTTC. This gives the protein CAISDEGGNEQYF.

The chain is built from TRBV5-4 and TRBJ2-2; 10 bases agree with TRBD2. Germline-derived CDR1 and CDR2 are SGHNT and YYREEE (reference sequence). Trimming removed 0 bases from V and 5 bases from J; junction bases left unmatched: 7. This CDR3 has 17 amino acids. The CDR3 protein is CASSLGLAGGRTGELFF. The CDR3 nucleotides are TGTGCCAGCAGCTTGGGATTAGCGGGGGGACGTACCGGGGAGCTGTTTTTT. Based on the CDR3 plus reference TRBV5-4 and TRBJ2-2, the full variable domain is ETGVTQSPTHLIKTRGQQVTLRCSSQSGHNTVSWYQQALGQGPQFIFQYYREEENGRGNFPPRFSGLQFPNYSSELNVNALELDDSALYLCASSLGLAGGRTGELFFGEGSRLTVL.

The chain couples TRBV7-2 to TRBJ2-3; TRBD1 might be the D (6 bases). The CDR3 has 13 residues. Looked up from germline, CDR1 is SGHTA and CDR2 is FQGNSA. V lost 4 bases, J lost 8 bases, and 13 bases lay in between. CDR3 sequence reads: CASSSPEQGTQYF. In DNA, the CDR3 is TGTGCCAGCAGCTCCCCTGAACAGGGTACGCAGTATTTT.

A single count supports this clone. J is TRBJ1-2 and V is TRBV5-1, with D hard to call. The CDR3 runs to 14 residues. Trimming removed 0 bases at V and 8 bases at J, with 14 bases between. CDR1 SGHRS and CDR2 YFSETQ come from the germline V gene. CDR3 loop: CASSLEGRPGGYTF. CDR3 nucleotides: TGCGCCAGCAGCTTGGAAGGACGGCCTGGAGGCTACACCTTC.

This clone is large within its sample. The chain is built from TRBV15 and TRBJ1-4; 8 bases are a match to TRBD1. CDR3 length: 14 amino acids. From germline, CDR1 is LNHNV and CDR2 YYDKDF (reference sequence). V trimming: 3 bases; J trimming: 8 bases; junction bases outside the gene matches: 5. For the CDR3, the DNA is TGTGCCACCAGCAGTGACAGGGGCAGCGAAAAACTGTTTTTT. Translation: CATSSDRGSEKLFF.

V gene TRBV11-2 combines with J gene TRBJ2-7, with 13 positions matching TRBD2. Germline V gene sequence: CDR1 SGHAT, CDR2 FQNNGV. The V gene end was trimmed by 2 bases and the J gene end by 6 bases; junction bases not matched to a gene: 7. The CDR3 is 16 residues long. CDR3 protein: CASSLPGLAGSPEQYF. CDR3 sequence (DNA): TGTGCCAGCAGCTTACCGGGACTAGCGGGAAGTCCCGAGCAGTACTTC.

This sequence joins TRBV6-6 and TRBJ2-7, with 7 nucleotides matching TRBD2. V lost 3 bases and J lost 1; bases outside the gene matches: 3. This CDR3 comprises 14 residues. Germline V gene data show CDR1 as MNHNY and CDR2 as SVGAGI (reference sequence). The CDR3 region has the DNA TGTGCCAGCAGTTATCGGGAGGAATCCTACGAGCAGTACTTC. Its translation: CASSYREESYEQYF.

The chain has TRBV27 and TRBJ2-1; TRBD2 matches 13 bases. The V and J ends lost 8 bases and 6 bases, in that order; junction bases with no gene match: 31. The germline CDR1 and CDR2 sequences are MNHEY and SMNVEV (reference sequence). The CDR3 has 23 amino acids. In nucleotides, the CDR3 is TGTGCCAGCCCGAGGTCAGGACTAGCGGGAGTCGCCCAAAGCCGAAGAGAGGTCAATGAGCAGTTCTTC. Protein sequence: CASPRSGLAGVAQSRREVNEQFF.

The chain carries TRBV15 and TRBJ2-5, with 13 bases aligning to TRBD2. Losses at the gene ends were 2 bases for V and 1 base for J; bases not matched to a gene: 1. The germline CDR1 and CDR2 sequences are LNHNV and YYDKDF (reference sequence). The CDR3 length is 16 residues. The DNA of the CDR3 is TGTGCCACCAGCAGACGGACTAGCGGGGGCCAAGAGACCCAGTACTTC. Protein: CATSRRTSGGQETQYF.

The chain couples TRBV7-9 to TRBJ2-1, with 9 bases aligning to TRBD2. Trimming removed 4 bases from V and 10 bases from J; junction bases left unmatched: 14. The CDR3 extends over 16 amino acids. Looked up from germline, CDR1 is SEHNR and CDR2 is FQNEAQ (reference sequence). CDR3 region: CASSSGGGGRAEEQFF. In DNA, the CDR3 is TGTGCCAGCAGCTCCGGGGGCGGCGGGAGGGCTGAAGAGCAGTTCTTC.